The present T cell receptor beta chain was sequenced within a study of cytomegalovirus exposure and HLA in healthy donors. Across the whole study: Of the donors genotyped, several hundred in all, less than 90% fell in the Caucasian-associated ancestry cluster.

Study observations and caveats: Using the classifier, cytomegalovirus status was reportedly diagnosed with high specificity and sensitivity. For most subjects, TCR beta sequences were reported to predict HLA-A and HLA-B alleles with accuracy.

The primer mix had 60 Vbeta and 13 Jbeta primers. Source study methods: In a later analysis, around 10 million of about 80 million unique beta chains occurred in at least two donors. Sequenced by immunoSEQ multiplex PCR; TCRdb stores in-frame clones only, minus some. V and J calls plus clone size are reproduced from that table; the DNA served to infer D and trimming. The table lists 150,000 to 200,000 clones, about three quarters of them singletons. As regards this clone: Its cognate antigen is unknown.

The CDR3 contains 14 residues. Germline values: CDR1 SGHDT, CDR2 YYEEEE. V trimming: 3 bases; J trimming: 2 bases; junction bases outside the gene matches: 5. Sequencing was done on a sample of PBMCs. The chain has TRBV5-6 and TRBJ2-7, with 7 bases aligning to TRBD1. This TCR was recovered from a man between 50 and 59 years old in good health and CMV-seropositive. CDR3 in amino acids: CASSWVDRAYEQYF. DNA of the CDR3: TGTGCCAGCAGCTGGGTTGACAGGGCCTACGAGCAGTACTTC.